Following are 27 T cell receptor beta chains from one sample sequenced in a study of T-cell reconstitution after alpha-beta-depleted transplantation in children. TCRbeta library construction was performed incorporating unique molecular identifiers. TCRdb re-analysed the PCR reads in MiXCR, keeping a single row per CDR3 protein. Of hundreds of thousands of distinct CDR3 sequences in the sample, roughly 9.5% were seen once. The sequencing used PBMCs from the stem cell graft donor, collected from the stem cell graft. Receptors originate from a human donor who donated a stem cell graft to a child with SCID.

A few counts support this clonotype. The chain is built from TRBV7-8 and TRBJ1-5, with D possibly matching TRBD1 (6 bases). Per the germline V gene, CDR1 is SGHVS and CDR2 is FQNEAQ. With 5 bases removed from V and 6 bases from J, the gap between germline ends came to 23 bases. This CDR3 comprises 17 residues. The CDR3 DNA reads as TGTGCCAGCAGCAGCTCAGCGGACAGCGTATCGATTCAGCCCCAGCATTTT. Protein product: CASSSSADSVSIQPQHF.

A few counts support this clonotype. The chain carries TRBV7-9 and TRBJ2-1; 7 bases are a match to TRBD2. The ends lost 2 bases at V and 11 bases at J; junction bases unmatched: 12. The CDR3 covers 15 residues. CDR1 and CDR2 from the germline V gene are SEHNR and FQNEAQ (reference sequence). Here the CDR3 reads CASSLIGLADLKQFF. CDR3 nucleotide sequence: TGTGCCAGCAGCTTAATAGGGCTAGCGGACCTTAAGCAGTTCTTC.

By share, this clonotype counts as medium-sized (0.01 to 0.1%). CDR3 in amino acids: CASSQDRGVSYEQYF. CDR3 DNA: TGTGCCAGCAGCCAAGATCGCGGGGTCTCCTACGAGCAGTACTTC. The chain has TRBV14 and TRBJ2-7; D may be TRBD2 (6 bases). Trimming removed 0 bases from V and 0 bases from J, with 9 bases in between. Germline V gene sequence: CDR1 SGHDN, CDR2 FVKESK. The CDR3 contains 15 residues. The full variable domain, in which reference TRBV14 and TRBJ2-7 provide the parts outside the CDR3, is EAGVTQFPSHSVIEKGQTVTLRCDPISGHDNLYWYRRVMGKEIKFLLHFVKESKQDESGMPNNRFLAERTGGTYSTLKVQPAELEDSGVYFCASSQDRGVSYEQYFGPGTRLTVT.

This clonotype occurred a few times. The gene calls are TRBV20-1 and TRBJ2-5, with no clear D. The germline V gene has CDR1 DFQATT and CDR2 SNEGSKA (reference sequence). V lost 5 bases and J 2 bases, leaving 9 bases between the germline ends. This CDR3 is 12 amino acids long. The CDR3 region has the DNA TGCAGTGCTCCGAGTTTACAAGAGACCCAGTACTTC. It translates to CSAPSLQETQYF.

This clonotype was observed a handful of times. V is TRBV10-2 and J is TRBJ2-5, with TRBD1 matching over 8 bases. There are 14 residues in the CDR3. CDR1 is WSHSY, CDR2 SAAADI, per germline. V trimming: 6 bases; J trimming: 2 bases; junction bases outside the gene matches: 5. DNA for the CDR3: TGCGCCAGCAGCTGGGGACAGGTACAAGAGACCCAGTACTTC. Amino acid sequence: CASSWGQVQETQYF.

This clonotype was observed at least ten times. The chain links TRBV12-3 or TRBV12-4 to TRBJ2-4, with D possibly TRBD1 on 6 matching bases. The V end was cut by 0 bases, the J end by 11 bases, with 14 bases between. This CDR3 contains 14 residues. The CDR3 reads CASSLADSKLLQYF. The CDR3 nucleotides read TGTGCCAGCAGTTTAGCGGACAGCAAATTACTTCAGTACTTC.

This clonotype was counted at least ten times. The V and J genes are TRBV5-1 and TRBJ1-2; unclear D gene. Germline lookup yields CDR1 SGHRS and CDR2 YFSETQ. Trimming shortened V by 5 bases and J by 2 bases, and 7 bases separated the two germline ends. There are 12 residues in the CDR3. The CDR3 DNA sequence: TGCGCCAGCAGTAATCCAAACTATGGCTACACCTTC. This translates into CASSNPNYGYTF.

This clonotype was seen only a few times. The V gene is TRBV29-1, the J gene TRBJ2-5; TRBD2 is a possible D gene (6 bases). The CDR3 loop spans 13 amino acids. The germline gives CDR1 SQVTM, CDR2 ANQGSEA. With 7 bases removed from V and 2 bases from J, the gap between germline ends came to 14 bases. CDR3 in amino acids: CSARGQEQETQYF. The CDR3 DNA sequence: TGCAGCGCGCGGGGTCAGGAGCAAGAGACCCAGTACTTC.

V gene TRBV20-1 combines with J gene TRBJ1-1; tentatively, D is TRBD1 (6 bases). The V and J ends lost 0 bases and 6 bases respectively, with 11 bases between them. The CDR3 loop spans 13 amino acids. Germline CDR1 DFQATT, CDR2 SNEGSKA (reference sequence). In nucleotides, the CDR3 is TGCAGTGCTAGAGATGGCGGGGGGCCTGAAGCTTTCTTT. This sequence encodes CSARDGGGPEAFF.

This chain links TRBV20-1 with TRBJ1-1; D is undetermined. The germline V gene encodes CDR1 DFQATT and CDR2 SNEGSKA (reference sequence). Trimming stripped 0 bases from V and 4 bases from J, with 15 bases between. There are 15 residues in the CDR3. The CDR3 spells CSARDVRTLGTEAFF. Here the CDR3 DNA reads TGCAGTGCTAGAGATGTCAGGACCCTCGGCACTGAAGCTTTCTTT.

Comments on this clonotype: The junction and the germline gene differ at one end; a read error may be behind it. The chain carries TRBV27 and TRBJ2-1; 9 bases are a match to TRBD2. This CDR3 region has 15 residues. CDR1 is MNHEY, CDR2 SMNVEV, per germline (reference sequence). For the CDR3, the DNA is TGTGCCAGCAGTATATCAAGCGGGGGGATCAATGAGCAGTTCTTC. It specifies CASSISSGGINEQFF.

This clonotype was counted only a few times. The gene calls are TRBV12-3 or TRBV12-4 and TRBJ2-7; D not certain. V lost 1 base and J 3 bases, leaving 10 bases between the germline ends. The CDR3 loop spans 14 amino acids. CDR3 in amino acids: CASSLVGPRYEQYF. In DNA form, the CDR3 reads TGTGCCAGCAGTTTAGTGGGTCCCCGCTACGAGCAGTACTTC.

There are many counts of this clonotype. The J gene is TRBJ2-7, the V gene TRBV29-1; D is unresolved. V gave up 3 bases and J gave up 3 bases, with 6 bases separating them. The germline V gene has CDR1 SQVTM and CDR2 ANQGSEA. There are 11 residues in the CDR3. The CDR3 nucleotides are TGCAGCGTTGAGTTCGACTACGAGCAGTACTTC. This sequence encodes CSVEFDYEQYF.

The V gene is TRBV2, the J gene TRBJ2-7, with 8 bases fitting TRBD2. CDR1 and CDR2 (germline): SNHLY, FYNNEI. V shed 6 bases and J 3 bases; nucleotides not matched to a gene: 7. The CDR3 loop spans 14 amino acids. The DNA for the CDR3 is TGTGCCAGCAGGAACCGGGGGGGAAACTACGAGCAGTACTTC. Protein product: CASRNRGGNYEQYF.

CDR3 in amino acids: CSVEVRPEETQYF. The DNA of the CDR3 is TGCAGCGTTGAAGTAAGGCCGGAAGAGACCCAGTACTTC. The chain has TRBV29-1 and TRBJ2-5; no reliable D call. The germline V gene has CDR1 SQVTM and CDR2 ANQGSEA. Trimming removed 1 base from V and 3 bases from J, with 9 bases in between. The CDR3 length is 13 residues.

Points on this clonotype: Germline is not matched at one junction end, which may reflect a read error. The V and J genes are TRBV2 and TRBJ2-3; TRBD2 aligns across 9 bases. The CDR3 has 17 amino acids. In germline, CDR1 is SNHLY, CDR2 FYNNEI. CDR3 loop: CASSKNGLAGSTETQYF. CDR3 nucleotides: TGTGCCAGCAGCAAAAACGGTCTAGCGGGAAGCACAGAGACGCAGTATTTT.

On this clonotype: A much larger clonotype is one base distant, so this may be a read error. The rearrangement links TRBV2 to TRBJ1-1; TRBD1 matches 7 bases. The CDR3 length is 15 residues. Trimming cost V 7 bases and J 6 bases; bases outside gene matches: 14. Germline CDR1 is SNHLY and CDR2 is FYNNEI. For the CDR3, the DNA is TGTGCCAGCATTCCAGGGGGACACGGCGGAGCTGAAGCTTTCTTT. It encodes CASIPGGHGGAEAFF. Based on the CDR3 plus reference TRBV2 and TRBJ1-1, the full variable domain is EPEVTQTPSHQVTQMGQEVILRCVPISNHLYFYWYRQILGQKVEFLVSFYNNEISEKSEIFDDQFSVERPDGSNFTLKIRSTKLEDSAMYFCASIPGGHGGAEAFFGQGTRLTVV.

V is TRBV5-1 and J is TRBJ1-2; D gene ambiguous. The V and J ends lost 4 bases and 5 bases respectively, with 12 bases between them. CDR3 length: 13 residues. Germline V CDR1 and CDR2: SGHRS, YFSETQ. The CDR3 region has the DNA TGCGCCAGCAGCCACAACTCCCAATATGGCTACACCTTC. As protein: CASSHNSQYGYTF.

CDR3 coding DNA: TGTGCCAGCAGTTTCGAATACCAGCAGTACTTC. This codes for CASSFEYQQYF. The rearrangement links TRBV12-3 or TRBV12-4 to TRBJ2-7; D not resolved. The CDR3 length is 11 residues. With 3 bases removed from V and 8 bases from J, the gap between germline ends came to 8 bases.

As regards this clonotype: A much larger clone lies one base from this, so it may be a read error. The chain is built from TRBV20-1 and TRBJ2-1, with a tentative D call TRBD2 (6 bases). CDR1 and CDR2 from the germline V gene are DFQATT and SNEGSKA (reference sequence). CDR3 length equals 15 residues. The V and J ends lost 0 bases and 3 bases respectively, with 12 bases between them. CDR3 DNA sequence: TGCAGTGCTAGAGATTGGCACGGGGGCTACAATGAGCAGTTCTTC. It translates to CSARDWHGGYNEQFF.

The chain combines TRBV5-8 with TRBJ1-5; D is unclear. This CDR3 has 14 residues. The V end was cut by 2 bases, the J end by 9 bases, with 15 bases between. The germline V gene encodes CDR1 SGHTS and CDR2 YDEGEE. In nucleotides, the CDR3 is TGTGCCAGCAGCTTTCGGACGCCCGGTCGGCCCCAGCATTTT. Protein product: CASSFRTPGRPQHF.

The chain is built from TRBV3-1 and TRBJ1-6; D uncertain. The CDR3 has 13 amino acids. V was shortened by 4 bases and J by 9 bases, with 10 bases between the two germline ends. Germline values: CDR1 LGHDT, CDR2 YNNKEL (reference sequence). CDR3 sequence: CASSLGLSSPLHF. The CDR3 DNA sequence: TGTGCCAGCAGCCTGGGCTTGAGTTCACCCCTCCACTTT.

This clonotype was seen at least ten times. The J gene is TRBJ1-1, the V gene TRBV4-1; D gene unclear. Germline-derived CDR1 and CDR2 are MGHRA and YSYEKL. V was cut by 0 bases and J by 0 bases, with 8 bases left in between. The CDR3 has 15 residues. CDR3 nucleotide sequence: TGCGCCAGCAGCCAAGATCGAAGCCTGAACACTGAAGCTTTCTTT. As protein: CASSQDRSLNTEAFF.

This clonotype was seen at least ten times. V gene TRBV11-2 combines with J gene TRBJ2-2, with 10 positions matching TRBD2. J lost 2 bases, V lost 8 bases, and 11 bases had no gene match. Germline V gene sequence: CDR1 SGHAT, CDR2 FQNNGV. The CDR3 contains 17 residues. This CDR3 is CASSPASGGHNTGELFF. The CDR3 coding sequence is TGTGCCAGCTCCCCCGCTAGCGGGGGCCACAACACCGGGGAGCTGTTTTTT.

The V call is TRBV24-1, the J call TRBJ2-5; the D gene could be TRBD1 or TRBD2 (5 bases each). Trimming took 4 bases from V and 4 from J, leaving 15 bases between them. Germline V gene sequence: CDR1 KGHDR, CDR2 SFDVKD. CDR3 length equals 15 residues. The CDR3 DNA is TGTGCCACCAGTGACCCCACACAGGCGGGAGAGACCCAGTACTTC. Translating gives CATSDPTQAGETQYF.

There are a few counts of this clonotype. The chain links TRBV5-1 to TRBJ1-2, with a tentative D call TRBD1 (5 bases). Trimming cost V 4 bases and J 1 base, with 14 bases left between them. Germline assignment: CDR1 SGHRS and CDR2 YFSETQ. CDR3 length: 15 residues. The DNA of the CDR3 is TGCGCCAGCAGCAAGGAAGGGGATCTTAACTATGGCTACACCTTC. Translated, it gives CASSKEGDLNYGYTF.

This clonotype was seen a handful of times. The chain couples TRBV6-5 to TRBJ2-7; 8 bases align to TRBD2. The germline CDR1 and CDR2 sequences are MNHEY and SVGAGI. With 0 bases clipped from V and 2 bases from J, the junction kept 9 bases outside the gene matches. The CDR3 is 17 residues long. The CDR3, as DNA: TGTGCCAGCAGTTACTCGGGATTGCGGGGGGAAACCTACGAGCAGTACTTC. Translating gives CASSYSGLRGETYEQYF.